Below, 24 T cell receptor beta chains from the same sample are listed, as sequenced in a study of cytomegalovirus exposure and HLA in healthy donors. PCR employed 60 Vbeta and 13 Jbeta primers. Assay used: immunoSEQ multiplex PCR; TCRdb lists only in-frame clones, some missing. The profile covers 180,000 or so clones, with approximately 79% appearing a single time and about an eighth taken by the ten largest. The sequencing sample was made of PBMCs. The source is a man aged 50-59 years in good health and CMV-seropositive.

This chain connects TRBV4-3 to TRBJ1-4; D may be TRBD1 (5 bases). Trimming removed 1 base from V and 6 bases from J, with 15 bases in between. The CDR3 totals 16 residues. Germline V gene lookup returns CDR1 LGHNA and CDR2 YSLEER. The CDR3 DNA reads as TGCGCCAGCAGCCAAGGAGTGTCAGGGTTTTATGAAAAACTGTTTTTT. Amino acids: CASSQGVSGFYEKLFF.

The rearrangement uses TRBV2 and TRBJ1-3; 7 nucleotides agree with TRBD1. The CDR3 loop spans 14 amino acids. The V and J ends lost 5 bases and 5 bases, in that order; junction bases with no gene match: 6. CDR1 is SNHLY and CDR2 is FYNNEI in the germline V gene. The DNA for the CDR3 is TGTGCCAGCAGTCGACAGGGCTCGAGAAACACCATATATTTT. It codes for CASSRQGSRNTIYF. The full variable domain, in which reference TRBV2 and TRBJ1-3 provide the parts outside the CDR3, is EPEVTQTPSHQVTQMGQEVILRCVPISNHLYFYWYRQILGQKVEFLVSFYNNEISEKSEIFDDQFSVERPDGSNFTLKIRSTKLEDSAMYFCASSRQGSRNTIYFGEGSWLTVV.

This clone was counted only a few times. CDR3 loop: CASSEQGYQPQHF. CDR3 sequence (DNA): TGTGCCAGCAGCGAACAGGGATATCAGCCCCAGCATTTT. The chain employs TRBV6-5 and TRBJ1-5; D is perhaps TRBD1 (6 bases). The ends were cut back, 6 bases at V and 5 bases at J, with 11 bases in the middle. The length of the CDR3 is 13 residues. Germline assignment: CDR1 MNHEY and CDR2 SVGAGI.

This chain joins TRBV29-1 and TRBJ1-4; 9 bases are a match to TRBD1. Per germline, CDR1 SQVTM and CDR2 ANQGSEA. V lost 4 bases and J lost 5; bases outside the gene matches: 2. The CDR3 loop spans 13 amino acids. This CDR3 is CSVAGTGNEKLFF. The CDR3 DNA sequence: TGCAGCGTTGCCGGGACAGGGAATGAAAAACTGTTTTTT.

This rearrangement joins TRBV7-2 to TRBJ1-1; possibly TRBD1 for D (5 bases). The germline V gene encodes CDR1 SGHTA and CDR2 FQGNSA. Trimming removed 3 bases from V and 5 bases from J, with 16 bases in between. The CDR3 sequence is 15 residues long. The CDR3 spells CASSFGGTVITEAFF. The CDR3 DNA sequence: TGTGCCAGCAGCTTTGGTGGGACTGTGATAACTGAAGCTTTCTTT. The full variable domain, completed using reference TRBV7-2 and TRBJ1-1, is GAGVSQSPSNKVTEKGKDVELRCDPISGHTALYWYRQSLGQGLEFLIYFQGNSAPDKSGLPSDRFSAERTGGSVSTLTIQRTQQEDSAVYLCASSFGGTVITEAFFGQGTRLTVV.

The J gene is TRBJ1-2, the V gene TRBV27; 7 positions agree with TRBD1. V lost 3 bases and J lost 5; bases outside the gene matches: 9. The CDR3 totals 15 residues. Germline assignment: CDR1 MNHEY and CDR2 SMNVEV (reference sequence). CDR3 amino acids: CASSFDGTDFYGYTF. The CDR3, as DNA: TGTGCCAGCAGTTTCGATGGGACAGACTTTTATGGCTACACCTTC.

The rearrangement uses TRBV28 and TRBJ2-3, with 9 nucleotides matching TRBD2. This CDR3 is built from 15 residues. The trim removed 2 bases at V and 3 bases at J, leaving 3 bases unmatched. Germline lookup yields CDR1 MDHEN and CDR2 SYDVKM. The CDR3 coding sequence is TGTGCCAGCAGTTTAGCGGGGGGGCCAACAGATACGCAGTATTTT. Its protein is CASSLAGGPTDTQYF. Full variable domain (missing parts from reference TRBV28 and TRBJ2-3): DVKVTQSSRYLVKRTGEKVFLECVQDMDHENMFWYRQDPGLGLRLIYFSYDVKMKEKGDIPEGYSVSREKKERFSLILESASTNQTSMYLCASSLAGGPTDTQYFGPGTRLTVL.

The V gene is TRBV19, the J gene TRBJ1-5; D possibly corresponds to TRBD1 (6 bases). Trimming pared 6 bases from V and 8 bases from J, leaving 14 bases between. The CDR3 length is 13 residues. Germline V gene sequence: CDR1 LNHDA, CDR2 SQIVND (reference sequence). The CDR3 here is CASSPRGGEPQHF. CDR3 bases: TGTGCCAGTAGCCCCCGCGGGGGCGAGCCCCAGCATTTT.

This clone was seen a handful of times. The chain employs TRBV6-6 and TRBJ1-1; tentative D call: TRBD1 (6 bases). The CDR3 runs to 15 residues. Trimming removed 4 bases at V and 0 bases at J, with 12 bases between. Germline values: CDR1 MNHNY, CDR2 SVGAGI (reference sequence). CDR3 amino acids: CASSSLSGVNTEAFF. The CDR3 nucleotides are TGTGCCAGCAGTTCCCTCTCAGGGGTGAACACTGAAGCTTTCTTT.

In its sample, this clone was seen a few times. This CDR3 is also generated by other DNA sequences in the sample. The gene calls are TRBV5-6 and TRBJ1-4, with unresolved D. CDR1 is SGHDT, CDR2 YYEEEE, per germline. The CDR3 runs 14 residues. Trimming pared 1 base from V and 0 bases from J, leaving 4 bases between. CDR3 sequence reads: CASSLIATNEKLFF. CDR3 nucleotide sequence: TGTGCCAGCAGCTTGATCGCAACTAATGAAAAACTGTTTTTT. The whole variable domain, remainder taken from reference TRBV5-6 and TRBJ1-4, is DAGVTQSPTHLIKTRGQQVTLRCSPKSGHDTVSWYQQALGQGPQFIFQYYEEEERQRGNFPDRFSGHQFPNYSSELNVNALLLGDSALYLCASSLIATNEKLFFGSGTQLSVL.

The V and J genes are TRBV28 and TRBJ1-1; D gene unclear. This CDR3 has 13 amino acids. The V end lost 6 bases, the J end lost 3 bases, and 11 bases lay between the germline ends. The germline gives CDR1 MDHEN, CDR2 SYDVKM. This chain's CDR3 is CASSPTAYTEAFF. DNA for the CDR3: TGTGCCAGCAGCCCTACAGCATACACTGAAGCTTTCTTT.

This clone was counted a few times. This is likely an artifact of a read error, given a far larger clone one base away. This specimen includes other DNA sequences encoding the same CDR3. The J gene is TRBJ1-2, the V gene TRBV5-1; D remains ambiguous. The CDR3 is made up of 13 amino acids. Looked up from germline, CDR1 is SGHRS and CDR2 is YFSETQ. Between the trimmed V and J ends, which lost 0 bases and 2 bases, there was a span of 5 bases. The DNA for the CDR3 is TGCGCCAGCAGCTTGGAACAGAACTATGGCTACACCTTC. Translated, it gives CASSLEQNYGYTF. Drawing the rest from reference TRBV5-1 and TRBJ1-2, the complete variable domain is KAGVTQTPRYLIKTRGQQVTLSCSPISGHRSVSWYQQTPGQGLQFLFEYFSETQRNKGNFPGRFSGRQFSNSRSEMNVSTLELGDSALYLCASSLEQNYGYTFGSGTRLTVV.

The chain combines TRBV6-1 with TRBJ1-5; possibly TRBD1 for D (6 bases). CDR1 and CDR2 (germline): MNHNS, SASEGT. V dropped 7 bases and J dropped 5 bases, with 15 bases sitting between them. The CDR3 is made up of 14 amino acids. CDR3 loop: CASNRGGRDQPQHF. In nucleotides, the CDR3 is TGTGCCAGCAATCGAGGGGGGAGGGATCAGCCCCAGCATTTT.

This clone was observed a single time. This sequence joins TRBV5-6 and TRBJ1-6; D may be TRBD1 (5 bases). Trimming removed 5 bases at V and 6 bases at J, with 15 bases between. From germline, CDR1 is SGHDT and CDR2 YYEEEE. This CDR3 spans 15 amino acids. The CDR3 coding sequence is TGTGCCAGCAGTTACGGTCGACAGATTAATTCACCCCTCCACTTT. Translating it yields CASSYGRQINSPLHF.

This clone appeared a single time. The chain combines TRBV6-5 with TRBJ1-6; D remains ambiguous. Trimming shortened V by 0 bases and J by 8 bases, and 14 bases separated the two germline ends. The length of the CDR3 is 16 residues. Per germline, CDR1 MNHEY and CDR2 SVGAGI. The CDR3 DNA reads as TGTGCCAGCAGTTACTCCGGGAGGTTTGTCGATTCACCCCTCCACTTT. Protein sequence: CASSYSGRFVDSPLHF.

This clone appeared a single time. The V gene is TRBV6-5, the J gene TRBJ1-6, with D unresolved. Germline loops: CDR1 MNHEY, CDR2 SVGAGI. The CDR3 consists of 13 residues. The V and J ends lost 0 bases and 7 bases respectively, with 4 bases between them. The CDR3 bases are TGTGCCAGCAGTTACTCGACAAATTCACCCCTCCACTTT. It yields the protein CASSYSTNSPLHF.

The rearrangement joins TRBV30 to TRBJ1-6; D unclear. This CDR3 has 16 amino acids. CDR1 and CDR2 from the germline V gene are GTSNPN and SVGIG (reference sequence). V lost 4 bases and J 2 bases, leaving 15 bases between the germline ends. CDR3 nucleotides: TGTGCCTGGACCGCTCCCACAGTAACCTATAATTCACCCCTCCACTTT. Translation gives CAWTAPTVTYNSPLHF. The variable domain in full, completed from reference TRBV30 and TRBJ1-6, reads SQTIHQWPATLVQPVGSPLSLECTVEGTSNPNLYWYRQAAGRGLQLLFYSVGIGQISSEVPQNLSASRPQDRQFILSSKKLLLSDSGFYLCAWTAPTVTYNSPLHFGNGTRLTVT.

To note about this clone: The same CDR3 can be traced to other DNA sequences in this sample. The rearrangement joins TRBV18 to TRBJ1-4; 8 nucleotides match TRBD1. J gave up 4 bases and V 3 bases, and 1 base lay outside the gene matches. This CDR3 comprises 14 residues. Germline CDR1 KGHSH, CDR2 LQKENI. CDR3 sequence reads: CASSPGQGNEKLFF. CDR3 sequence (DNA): TGTGCCAGCTCACCCGGACAGGGTAATGAAAAACTGTTTTTT.

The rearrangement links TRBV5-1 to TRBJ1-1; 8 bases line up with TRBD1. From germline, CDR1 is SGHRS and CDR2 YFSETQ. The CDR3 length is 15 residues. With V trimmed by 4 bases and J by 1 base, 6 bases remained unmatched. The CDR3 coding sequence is TGCGCCAGCAGCCTTCGGACAGGGACGAACACTGAAGCTTTCTTT. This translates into CASSLRTGTNTEAFF. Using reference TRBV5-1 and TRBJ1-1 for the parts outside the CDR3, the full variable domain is KAGVTQTPRYLIKTRGQQVTLSCSPISGHRSVSWYQQTPGQGLQFLFEYFSETQRNKGNFPGRFSGRQFSNSRSEMNVSTLELGDSALYLCASSLRTGTNTEAFFGQGTRLTVV.

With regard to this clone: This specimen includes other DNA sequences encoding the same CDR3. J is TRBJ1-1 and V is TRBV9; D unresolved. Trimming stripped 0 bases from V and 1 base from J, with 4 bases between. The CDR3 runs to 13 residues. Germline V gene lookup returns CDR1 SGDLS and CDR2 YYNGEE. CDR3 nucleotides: TGTGCCAGCAGCGTAGCCGGGAACACTGAAGCTTTCTTT. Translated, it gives CASSVAGNTEAFF. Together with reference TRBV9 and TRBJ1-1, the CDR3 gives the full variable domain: DSGVTQTPKHLITATGQRVTLRCSPRSGDLSVYWYQQSLDQGLQFLIQYYNGEERAKGNILERFSAQQFPDLHSELNLSSLELGDSALYFCASSVAGNTEAFFGQGTRLTVV.

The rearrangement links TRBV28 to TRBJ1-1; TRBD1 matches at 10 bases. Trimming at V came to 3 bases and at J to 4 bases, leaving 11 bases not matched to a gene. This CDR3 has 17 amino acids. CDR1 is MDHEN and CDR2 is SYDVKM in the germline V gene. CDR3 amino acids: CASSLSGATGGRTEAFF. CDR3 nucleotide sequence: TGTGCCAGCAGTTTGTCGGGGGCGACAGGGGGCCGCACTGAAGCTTTCTTT.

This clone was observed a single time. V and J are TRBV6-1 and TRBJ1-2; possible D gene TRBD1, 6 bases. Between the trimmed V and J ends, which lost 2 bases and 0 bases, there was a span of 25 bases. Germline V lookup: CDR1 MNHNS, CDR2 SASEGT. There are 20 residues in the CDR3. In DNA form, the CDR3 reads TGTGCCAGCAGTGAATTCGGGGGTGGGGGGGGCGTCCAAGCTAACTATGGCTACACCTTC. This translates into CASSEFGGGGGVQANYGYTF.

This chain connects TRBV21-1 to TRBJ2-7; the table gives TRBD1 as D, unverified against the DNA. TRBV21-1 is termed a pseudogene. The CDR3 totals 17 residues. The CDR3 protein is CASRTPWDTLAPLEQYV. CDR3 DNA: TGTGCCAGCAGGACACCTTGGGACACCCTTGCCCCTCTCGAGCAGTACGTC.

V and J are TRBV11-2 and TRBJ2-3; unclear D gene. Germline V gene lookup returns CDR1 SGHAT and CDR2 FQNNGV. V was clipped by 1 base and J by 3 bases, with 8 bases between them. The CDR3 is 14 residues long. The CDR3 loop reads CASSLGASTDTQYF. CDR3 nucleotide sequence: TGTGCCAGCAGCTTAGGGGCGTCTACAGATACGCAGTATTTT.